This is a list of T cell receptor beta chains from one sample in a study of blood T cell repertoires in COVID-19. Measured with immunoSEQ multiplex PCR; TCRdb has only the in-frame clones, and not every one. The sample records around 3,100 clones, roughly nine tenths being singletons. The material sequenced was peripheral blood. The receptor set was obtained from a human donor with active COVID-19. The donor label of this sample is uncertain. Each CDR3 is given with its conserved first and last residue. The D gene is left open where the match is weak. Size values are once, few and many counts, or a class for expanded clones, and some rows have none.

length,D,size,V,J,CDR3,DNA
15,NA,once,TRBV3-1/TRBV3-2,TRBJ2-3,CASSQSIGSADTQYF,TGTGCCAGCAGCCAATCGATCGGTAGCGCAGATACGCAGTATTTT
17,NA,few,TRBV19,TRBJ1-5,CASRDQIMRYSNQPQHF,TGTGCCAGTAGGGATCAAATAATGAGGTATAGCAATCAGCCCCAGCATTTT
15,TRBD1,NA,TRBV10-3,TRBJ1-6,CAISRQGLDNSPLHF,TGTGCCATCAGCCGACAGGGGCTGGATAATTCACCCCTCCACTTT
18,TRBD1,few,TRBV5-5,TRBJ1-4,CASSTLDRGSATNEKLFF,TGTGCCAGCAGCACACTCGACAGGGGGTCTGCAACTAATGAAAAACTGTTTTTT
16,TRBD1,NA,TRBV7-8,TRBJ2-2,CASSSSGTGRTGELFF,TGTGCCAGCAGCTCCTCCGGGACAGGTCGCACCGGGGAGCTGTTTTTT
15,TRBD2,NA,TRBV19,TRBJ2-1,CASRLQRGGQDEQFF,TGTGCCAGTAGGTTACAGCGGGGGGGCCAAGATGAGCAGTTCTTC
13,TRBD2,NA,TRBV7-8,TRBJ2-5,CASSLVSGGDRYF,TGTGCCAGCAGCCTCGTTAGCGGGGGGGATAGGTACTTC
14,TRBD1,once,TRBV5-5,TRBJ1-4,CASSRPTGDEKLFF,TGTGCCAGCAGCCGTCCGACAGGGGATGAAAAACTGTTTTTT
10,NA,NA,TRBV27,TRBJ2-3,CASSLLGASF,TGTGCCAGCAGTTTACTGGGGGCCTCTTTT
15,NA,NA,TRBV27,TRBJ1-1,CASSPPTGLDTEAFF,TGTGCCAGCAGCCCACCCACAGGGTTGGACACTGAAGCTTTCTTT
13,NA,few,TRBV5-1,TRBJ2-1,CASSSDDFNEQFF,TGCGCCAGCAGCTCGGATGACTTCAATGAGCAGTTCTTC
15,TRBD1,NA,TRBV5-1,TRBJ2-1,CASSSDRGTYNEQFF,TGCGCCAGCAGCTCGGACAGGGGAACATACAATGAGCAGTTCTTC
14,NA,NA,TRBV21-1,TRBJ1-2,CASSNSQGPYGYTF,TGTGCCAGCAGCAACAGCCAGGGCCCCTATGGCTACACCTTC
15,TRBD1,NA,TRBV11-3,TRBJ1-3,CASSPGQGPGNTIYF,TGTGCCAGCAGCCCGGGACAGGGACCGGGAAACACCATATATTTT
13,NA,NA,TRBV28,TRBJ2-2,CASNGVYTGELFF,TGTGCCAGCAACGGGGTTTACACCGGGGAGCTGTTTTTT
15,TRBD1,NA,TRBV4-1,TRBJ1-1,CASSQGTGGDTEAFF,TGCGCCAGCAGCCAGGGGACAGGGGGGGACACTGAAGCTTTCTTT
14,NA,NA,TRBV6-2/TRBV6-3,TRBJ2-2,CASSYSRLTGELFF,TGTGCCAGCAGTTACTCTCGTCTCACCGGGGAGCTGTTTTTT
15,NA,NA,TRBV4-3,TRBJ1-1,CASSQDLAGDTEAFF,TGCGCCAGCAGCCAAGATCTCGCGGGGGACACTGAAGCTTTCTTT
14,TRBD1,NA,TRBV5-1,TRBJ1-2,CASSLSGQLYGYTF,TGCGCCAGCAGCTTGTCGGGACAGCTCTATGGCTACACCTTC
15,TRBD2,NA,TRBV7-3,TRBJ2-3,CASSQAGGSSDTQYF,TGTGCCAGCAGCCAAGCGGGGGGTTCCTCGGATACGCAGTATTTT
15,TRBD1,once,TRBV5-6,TRBJ1-3,CASSTRTGYGNTIYF,TGTGCCAGCAGCACCCGGACAGGGTATGGAAACACCATATATTTT
17,TRBD2,NA,TRBV28,TRBJ2-3,CASSLGLAGLITDTQYF,TGTGCCAGCAGTCTCGGACTAGCGGGGCTTATCACAGATACGCAGTATTTT
13,TRBD1,NA,TRBV29-1,TRBJ2-2,CSARTGGTGELFF,TGCAGCGCCCGGACAGGGGGGACCGGGGAGCTGTTTTTT
14,NA,NA,TRBV19,TRBJ2-2,CAGRSGANTGELFF,TGTGCCGGGCGTTCGGGGGCGAACACCGGGGAGCTGTTTTTT
13,NA,NA,TRBV6-1,TRBJ1-2,CASSENRNYGYTF,TGTGCCAGCAGTGAAAACAGGAACTATGGCTACACCTTC
15,NA,NA,TRBV19,TRBJ2-2,CASSIIRGGTGELFF,TGTGCCAGTAGTATTATCAGGGGAGGGACCGGGGAGCTGTTTTTT
16,TRBD1,few,TRBV23-1,TRBJ1-2,CASTRQGTSTFGGYTF,TGCGCCAGCACCCGACAGGGCACCAGCACGTTTGGGGGCTACACCTTC
15,TRBD2,NA,TRBV18,TRBJ2-3,CASSLAGGFDDTQYF,TGTGCCAGCTCCCTAGCGGGAGGGTTTGACGATACGCAGTATTTT
13,NA,few,TRBV29-1,TRBJ1-4,CSTQRAANEKLFF,TGCAGCACCCAGAGGGCGGCTAATGAAAAACTGTTTTTT